This T cell receptor beta chain was identified in a study of cytomegalovirus exposure and HLA in healthy donors. A roughly 130-subject validation cohort, separate from the approximately 610-subject first cohort, supplied the donors. As regards this clone: No antigen is known for it.

Study-wide results and caveats: TCR beta chains numbering some 160 were designated cytomegalovirus-associated.

The CDR3 runs 14 residues. The V end was cut by 10 bases, the J end by 1 base, with 16 bases between. Germline CDR1 is MNHNS and CDR2 is SASEGT. TCRdb keeps only in-frame clones here, not all; method: immunoSEQ multiplex PCR. There are 200,000 or so clones in the sample; about four fifths occur only once, and around 7% lies in the top ten. The V call is TRBV6-1, the J call TRBJ1-1, with a possible D match to TRBD1 (5 bases). The specimen sequenced was PBMCs. The clonotype was recovered from a man aged 18 to 30 in good health and CMV-seropositive. The DNA of the CDR3 is TGTGCCACCTACGGCGGGGCGGCGAACACTGAAGCTTTCTTT. Protein product: CATYGGAANTEAFF.